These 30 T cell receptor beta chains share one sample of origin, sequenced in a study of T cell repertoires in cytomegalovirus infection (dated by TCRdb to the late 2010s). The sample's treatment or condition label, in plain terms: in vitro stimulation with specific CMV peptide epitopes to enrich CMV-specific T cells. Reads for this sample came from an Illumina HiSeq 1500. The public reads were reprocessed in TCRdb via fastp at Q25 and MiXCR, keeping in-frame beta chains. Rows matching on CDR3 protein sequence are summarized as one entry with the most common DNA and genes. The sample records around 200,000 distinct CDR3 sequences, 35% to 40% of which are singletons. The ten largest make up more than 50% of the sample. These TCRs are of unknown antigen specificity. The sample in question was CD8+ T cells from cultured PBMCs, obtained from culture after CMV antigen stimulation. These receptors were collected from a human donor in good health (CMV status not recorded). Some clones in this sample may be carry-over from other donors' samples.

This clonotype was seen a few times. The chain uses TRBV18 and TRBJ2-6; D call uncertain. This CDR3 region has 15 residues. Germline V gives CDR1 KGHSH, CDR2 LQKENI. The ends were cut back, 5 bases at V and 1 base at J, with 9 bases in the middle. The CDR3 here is CASSGPPSGANVLTF. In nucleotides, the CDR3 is TGTGCCAGCTCAGGACCCCCATCTGGGGCCAACGTCCTGACTTTC.

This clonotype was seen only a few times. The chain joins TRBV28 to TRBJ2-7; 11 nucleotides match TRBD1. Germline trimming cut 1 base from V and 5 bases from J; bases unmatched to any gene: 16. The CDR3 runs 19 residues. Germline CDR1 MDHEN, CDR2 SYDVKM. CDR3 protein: CASSLSLFSPGQGVHEQYF. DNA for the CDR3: TGTGCCAGCAGTTTATCCCTATTTTCACCGGGACAGGGGGTTCACGAGCAGTACTTC.

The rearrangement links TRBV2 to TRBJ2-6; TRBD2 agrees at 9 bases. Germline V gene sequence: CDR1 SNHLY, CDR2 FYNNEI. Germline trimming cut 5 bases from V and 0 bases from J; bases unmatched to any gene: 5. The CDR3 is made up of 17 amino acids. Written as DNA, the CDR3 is TGTGCCAGCAGTAGACTAGCGGTGACCTCTGGGGCCAACGTCCTGACTTTC. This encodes CASSRLAVTSGANVLTF.

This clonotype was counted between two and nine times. The CDR3 region has the DNA TGTGCCAGCAGAATAGAGAACACTGAAGCTTTCTTT. It specifies CASRIENTEAFF. The rearrangement uses TRBV12-3 or TRBV12-4 and TRBJ1-1; D gene uncertain. This CDR3 region has 12 residues. V gave up 6 bases and J gave up 1 base, with 6 bases separating them.

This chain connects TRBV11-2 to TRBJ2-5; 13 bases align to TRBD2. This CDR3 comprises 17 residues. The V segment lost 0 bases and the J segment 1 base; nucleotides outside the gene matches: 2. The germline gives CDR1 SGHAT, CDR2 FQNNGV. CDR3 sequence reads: CASSLDGLAGVQETQYF. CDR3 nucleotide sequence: TGTGCCAGCAGCTTAGATGGACTAGCGGGGGTCCAAGAGACCCAGTACTTC.

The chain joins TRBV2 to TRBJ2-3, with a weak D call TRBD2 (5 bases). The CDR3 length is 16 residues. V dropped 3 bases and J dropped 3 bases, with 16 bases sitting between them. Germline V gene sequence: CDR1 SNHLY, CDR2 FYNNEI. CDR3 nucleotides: TGTGCCAGCAGTGAGGAGGAGAACGACGTAACAGATACGCAGTATTTT. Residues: CASSEEENDVTDTQYF. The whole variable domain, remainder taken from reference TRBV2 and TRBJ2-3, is EPEVTQTPSHQVTQMGQEVILRCVPISNHLYFYWYRQILGQKVEFLVSFYNNEISEKSEIFDDQFSVERPDGSNFTLKIRSTKLEDSAMYFCASSEEENDVTDTQYFGPGTRLTVL.

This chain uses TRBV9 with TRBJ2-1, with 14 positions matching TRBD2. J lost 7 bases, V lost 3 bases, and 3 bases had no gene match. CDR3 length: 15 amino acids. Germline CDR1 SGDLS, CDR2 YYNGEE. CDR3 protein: CASSGLAGGPNEQFF. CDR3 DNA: TGTGCCAGCAGCGGACTAGCGGGAGGGCCGAATGAGCAGTTCTTC. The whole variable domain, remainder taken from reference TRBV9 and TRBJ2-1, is DSGVTQTPKHLITATGQRVTLRCSPRSGDLSVYWYQQSLDQGLQFLIQYYNGEERAKGNILERFSAQQFPDLHSELNLSSLELGDSALYFCASSGLAGGPNEQFFGPGTRLTVL.

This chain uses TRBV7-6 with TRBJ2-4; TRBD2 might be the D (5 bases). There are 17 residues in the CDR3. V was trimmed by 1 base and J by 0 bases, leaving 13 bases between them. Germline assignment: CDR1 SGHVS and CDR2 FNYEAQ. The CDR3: CASSLVSGKIAKNIQYF. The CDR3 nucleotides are TGTGCCAGCAGCTTAGTGTCGGGAAAAATAGCCAAAAACATTCAGTACTTC.

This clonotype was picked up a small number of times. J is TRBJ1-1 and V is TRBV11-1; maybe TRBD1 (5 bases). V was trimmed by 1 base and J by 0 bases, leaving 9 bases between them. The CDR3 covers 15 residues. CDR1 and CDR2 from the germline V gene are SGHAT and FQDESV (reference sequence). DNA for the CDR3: TGTGCCAGCAGCTTAGACTGGGGCATGAACACTGAAGCTTTCTTT. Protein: CASSLDWGMNTEAFF.

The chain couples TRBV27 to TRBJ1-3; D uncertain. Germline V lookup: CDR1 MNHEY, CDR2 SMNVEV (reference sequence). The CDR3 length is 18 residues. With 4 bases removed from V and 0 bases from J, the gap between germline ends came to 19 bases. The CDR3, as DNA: TGTGCCAGCAGTTCCTCCCGGGCAGCTCGGGACTCTGGAAACACCATATATTTT. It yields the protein CASSSSRAARDSGNTIYF.

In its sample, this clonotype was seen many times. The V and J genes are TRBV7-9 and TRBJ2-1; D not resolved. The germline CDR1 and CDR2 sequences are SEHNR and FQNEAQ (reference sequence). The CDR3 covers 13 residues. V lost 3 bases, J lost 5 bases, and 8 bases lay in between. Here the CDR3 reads CASSFGSHNEQFF. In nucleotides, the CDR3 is TGTGCCAGCAGCTTTGGGTCTCACAATGAGCAGTTCTTC.

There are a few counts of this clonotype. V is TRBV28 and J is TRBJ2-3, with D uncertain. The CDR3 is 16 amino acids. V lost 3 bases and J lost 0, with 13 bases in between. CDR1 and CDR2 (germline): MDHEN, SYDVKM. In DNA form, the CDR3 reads TGTGCCAGCAGTTTTATTGAGGCTCTCAGCACAGATACGCAGTATTTT. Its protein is CASSFIEALSTDTQYF.

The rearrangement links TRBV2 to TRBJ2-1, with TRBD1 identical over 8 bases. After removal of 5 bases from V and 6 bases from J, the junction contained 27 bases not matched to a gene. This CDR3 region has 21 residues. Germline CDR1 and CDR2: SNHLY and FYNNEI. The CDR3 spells CASSFPTGEIWLEEGTNEQFF. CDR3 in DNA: TGTGCCAGCAGTTTCCCGACAGGGGAGATTTGGCTAGAAGAGGGTACCAATGAGCAGTTCTTC.

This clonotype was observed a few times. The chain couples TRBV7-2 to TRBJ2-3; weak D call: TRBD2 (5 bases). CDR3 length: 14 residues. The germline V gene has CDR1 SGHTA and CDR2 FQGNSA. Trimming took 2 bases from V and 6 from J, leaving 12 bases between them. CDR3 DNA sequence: TGTGCCAGCAGCTTATTGCCGGGATCGGATACGCAGTATTTT. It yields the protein CASSLLPGSDTQYF.

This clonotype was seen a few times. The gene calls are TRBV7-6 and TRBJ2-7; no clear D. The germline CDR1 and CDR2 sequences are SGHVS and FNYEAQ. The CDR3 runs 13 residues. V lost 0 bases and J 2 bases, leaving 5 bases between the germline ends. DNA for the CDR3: TGTGCCAGCAGCTTAGCGGAGACCTACGAGCAGTACTTC. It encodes CASSLAETYEQYF.

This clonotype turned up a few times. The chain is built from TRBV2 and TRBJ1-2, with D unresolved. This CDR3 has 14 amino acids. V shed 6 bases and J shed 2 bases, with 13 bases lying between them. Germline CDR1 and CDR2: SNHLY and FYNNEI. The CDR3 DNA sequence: TGTGCCAGCAGGAGCCCCGCTATCAACTATGGCTACACCTTC. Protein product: CASRSPAINYGYTF.

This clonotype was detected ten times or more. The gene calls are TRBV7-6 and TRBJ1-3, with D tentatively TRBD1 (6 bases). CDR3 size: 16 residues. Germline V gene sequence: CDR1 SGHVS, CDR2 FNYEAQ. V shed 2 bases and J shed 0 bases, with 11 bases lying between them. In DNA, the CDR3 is TGTGCCAGCAGCTTATCCGGGACACGCTCTGGAAACACCATATATTTT. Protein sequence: CASSLSGTRSGNTIYF.

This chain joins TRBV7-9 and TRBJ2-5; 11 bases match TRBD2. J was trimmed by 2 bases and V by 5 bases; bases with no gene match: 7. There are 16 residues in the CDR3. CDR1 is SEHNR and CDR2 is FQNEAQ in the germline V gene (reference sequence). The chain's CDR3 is CASSPDVAGGQETQYF. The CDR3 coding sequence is TGTGCCAGCAGCCCGGACGTAGCGGGGGGGCAAGAGACCCAGTACTTC.

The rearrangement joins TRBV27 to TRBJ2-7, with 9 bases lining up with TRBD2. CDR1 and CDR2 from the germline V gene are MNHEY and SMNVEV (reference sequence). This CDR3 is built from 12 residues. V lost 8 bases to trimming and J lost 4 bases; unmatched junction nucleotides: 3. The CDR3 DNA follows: TGTGCCAGCTGTACTAGCGGGTACGAGCAGTACTTC. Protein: CASCTSGYEQYF.

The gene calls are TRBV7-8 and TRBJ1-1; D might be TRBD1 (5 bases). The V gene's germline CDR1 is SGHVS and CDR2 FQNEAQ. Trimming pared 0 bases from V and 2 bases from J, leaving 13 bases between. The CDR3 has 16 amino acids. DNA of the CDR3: TGTGCCAGCAGCTTAGCTAGACAGAGAAGAAACACTGAAGCTTTCTTT. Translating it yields CASSLARQRRNTEAFF.

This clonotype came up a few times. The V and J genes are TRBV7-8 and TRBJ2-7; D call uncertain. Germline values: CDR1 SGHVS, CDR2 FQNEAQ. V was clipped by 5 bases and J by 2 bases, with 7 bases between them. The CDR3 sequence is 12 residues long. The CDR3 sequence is CASSPRTYEQYF. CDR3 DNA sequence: TGTGCCAGCAGCCCTCGAACCTACGAGCAGTACTTC. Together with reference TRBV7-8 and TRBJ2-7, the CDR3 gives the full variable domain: GAGVSQSPRYKVAKRGQDVALRCDPISGHVSLFWYQQALGQGPEFLTYFQNEAQLDKSGLPSDRFFAERPEGSVSTLKIQRTQQEDSAVYLCASSPRTYEQYFGPGTRLTVT.

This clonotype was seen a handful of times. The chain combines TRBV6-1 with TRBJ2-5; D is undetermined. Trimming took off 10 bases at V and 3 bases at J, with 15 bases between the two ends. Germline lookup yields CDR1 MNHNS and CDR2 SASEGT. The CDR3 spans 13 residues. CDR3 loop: CATAPVLKETQYF. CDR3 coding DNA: TGTGCCACCGCGCCGGTCTTAAAAGAGACCCAGTACTTC.

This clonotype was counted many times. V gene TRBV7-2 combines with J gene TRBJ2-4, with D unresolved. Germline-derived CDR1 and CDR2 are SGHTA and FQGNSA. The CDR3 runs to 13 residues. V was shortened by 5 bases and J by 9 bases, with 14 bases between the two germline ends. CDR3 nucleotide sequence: TGTGCCAGCAGCCCTCGTAGAGAAGGCATTCAGTACTTC. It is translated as CASSPRREGIQYF. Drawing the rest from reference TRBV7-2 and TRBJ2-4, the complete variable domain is GAGVSQSPSNKVTEKGKDVELRCDPISGHTALYWYRQSLGQGLEFLIYFQGNSAPDKSGLPSDRFSAERTGGSVSTLTIQRTQQEDSAVYLCASSPRREGIQYFGAGTRLSVL.

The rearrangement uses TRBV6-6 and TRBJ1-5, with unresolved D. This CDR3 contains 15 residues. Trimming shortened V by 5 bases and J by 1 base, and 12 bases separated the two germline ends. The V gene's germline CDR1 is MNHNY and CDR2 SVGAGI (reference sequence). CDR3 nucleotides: TGTGCCAGCAGTGTACTAGGGAGGAGCAATCAGCCCCAGCATTTT. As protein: CASSVLGRSNQPQHF.

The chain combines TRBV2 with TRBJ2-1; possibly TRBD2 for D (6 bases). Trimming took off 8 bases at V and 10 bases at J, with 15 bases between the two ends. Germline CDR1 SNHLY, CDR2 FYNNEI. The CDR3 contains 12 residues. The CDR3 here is CASELASPEQFF. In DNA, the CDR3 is TGTGCCAGCGAACTAGCCTCTCCCGAGCAGTTCTTC.

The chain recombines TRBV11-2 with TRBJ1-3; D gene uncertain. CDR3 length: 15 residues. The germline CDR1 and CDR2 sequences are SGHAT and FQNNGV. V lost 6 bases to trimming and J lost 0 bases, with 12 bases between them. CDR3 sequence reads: CASRGTRSSGNTIYF. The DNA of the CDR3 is TGTGCCAGCAGGGGAACCAGGAGCTCTGGAAACACCATATATTTT.

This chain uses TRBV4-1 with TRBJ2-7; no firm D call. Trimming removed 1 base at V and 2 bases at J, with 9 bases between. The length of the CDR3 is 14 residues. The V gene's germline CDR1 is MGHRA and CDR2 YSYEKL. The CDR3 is CASSQVPGTYEQYF. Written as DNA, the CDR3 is TGCGCCAGCAGCCAAGTTCCCGGTACCTACGAGCAGTACTTC.

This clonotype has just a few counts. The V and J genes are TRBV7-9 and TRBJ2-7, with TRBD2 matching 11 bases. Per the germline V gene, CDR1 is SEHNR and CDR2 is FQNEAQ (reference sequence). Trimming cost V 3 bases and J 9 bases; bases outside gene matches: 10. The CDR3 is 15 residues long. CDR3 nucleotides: TGTGCCAGCAGCTTGGCAAGACTAGCGGGACTTCGGCAGTACTTC. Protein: CASSLARLAGLRQYF.

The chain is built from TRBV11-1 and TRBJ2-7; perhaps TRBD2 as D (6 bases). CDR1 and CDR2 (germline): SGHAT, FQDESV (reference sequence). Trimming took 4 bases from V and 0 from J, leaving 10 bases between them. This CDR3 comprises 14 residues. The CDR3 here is CASSWEVSSYEQYF. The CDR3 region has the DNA TGTGCCAGCAGCTGGGAGGTTAGCTCCTACGAGCAGTACTTC. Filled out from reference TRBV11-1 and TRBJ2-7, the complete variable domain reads EAEVAQSPRYKITEKSQAVAFWCDPISGHATLYWYRQILGQGPELLVQFQDESVVDDSQLPKDRFSAERLKGVDSTLKIQPAELGDSAMYLCASSWEVSSYEQYFGPGTRLTVT.

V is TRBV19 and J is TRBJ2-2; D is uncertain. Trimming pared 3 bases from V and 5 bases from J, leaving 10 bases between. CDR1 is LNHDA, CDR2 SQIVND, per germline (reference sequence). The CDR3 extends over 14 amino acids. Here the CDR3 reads CASSMGISTGELFF. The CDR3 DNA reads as TGTGCCAGTAGTATGGGGATATCTACCGGGGAGCTGTTTTTT.